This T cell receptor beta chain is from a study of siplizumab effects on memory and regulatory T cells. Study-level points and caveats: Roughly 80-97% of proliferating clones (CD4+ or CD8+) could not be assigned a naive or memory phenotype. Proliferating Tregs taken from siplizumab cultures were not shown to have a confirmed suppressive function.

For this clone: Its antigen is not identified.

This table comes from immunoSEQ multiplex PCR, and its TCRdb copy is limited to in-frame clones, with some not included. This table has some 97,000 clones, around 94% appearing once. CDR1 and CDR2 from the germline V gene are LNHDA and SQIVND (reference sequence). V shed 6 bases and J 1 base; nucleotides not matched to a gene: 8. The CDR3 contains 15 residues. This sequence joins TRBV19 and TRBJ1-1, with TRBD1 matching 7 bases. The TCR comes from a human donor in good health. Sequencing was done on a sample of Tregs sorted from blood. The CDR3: CASRTPGTENTEAFF. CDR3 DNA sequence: TGTGCCAGTAGAACACCGGGGACAGAGAACACTGAAGCTTTCTTT.